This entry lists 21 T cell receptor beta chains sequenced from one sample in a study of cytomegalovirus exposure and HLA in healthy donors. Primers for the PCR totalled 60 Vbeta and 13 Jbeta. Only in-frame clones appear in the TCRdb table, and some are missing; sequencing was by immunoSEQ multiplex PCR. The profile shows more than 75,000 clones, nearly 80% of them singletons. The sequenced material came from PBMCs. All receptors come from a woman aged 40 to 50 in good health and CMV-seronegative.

The CDR3 nucleotides are TGCGCCAGCAGCCCTAGACAGGGCGGCGGCTACACCTTC. Its translation: CASSPRQGGGYTF. This chain connects TRBV5-1 to TRBJ1-2; 7 bases align to TRBD1. CDR1 is SGHRS, CDR2 YFSETQ, per germline. Trimming removed 4 bases from V and 8 bases from J; junction bases left unmatched: 8. The CDR3 extends over 13 amino acids.

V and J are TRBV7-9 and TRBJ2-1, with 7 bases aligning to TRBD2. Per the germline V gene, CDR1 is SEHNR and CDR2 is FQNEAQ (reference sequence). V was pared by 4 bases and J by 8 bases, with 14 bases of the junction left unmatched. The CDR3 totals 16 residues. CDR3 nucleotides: TGTGCCAGCAGCTCATTTCCGGGACTAAGTACCCATGAGCAGTTCTTC. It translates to CASSSFPGLSTHEQFF.

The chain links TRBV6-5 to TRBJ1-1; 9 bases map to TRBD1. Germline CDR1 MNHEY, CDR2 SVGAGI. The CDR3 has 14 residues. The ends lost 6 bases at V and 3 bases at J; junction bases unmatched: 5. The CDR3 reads CASRGQGVYTEAFF. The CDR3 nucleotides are TGTGCCAGCAGGGGACAGGGTGTGTACACTGAAGCTTTCTTT.

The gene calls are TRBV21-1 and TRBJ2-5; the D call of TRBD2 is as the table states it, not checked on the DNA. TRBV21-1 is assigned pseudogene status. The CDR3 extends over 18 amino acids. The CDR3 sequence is CASSKARLAGENQETQYF. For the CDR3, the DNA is TGTGCCAGCAGCAAAGCGAGACTAGCGGGGGAGAATCAAGAGACCCAGTACTTC.

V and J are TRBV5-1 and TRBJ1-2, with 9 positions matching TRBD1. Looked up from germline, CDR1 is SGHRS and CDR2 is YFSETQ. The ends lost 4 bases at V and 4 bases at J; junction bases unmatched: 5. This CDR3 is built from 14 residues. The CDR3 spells CASSQGTGTYGYTF. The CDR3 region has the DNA TGCGCCAGCAGCCAGGGGACAGGGACCTATGGCTACACCTTC.

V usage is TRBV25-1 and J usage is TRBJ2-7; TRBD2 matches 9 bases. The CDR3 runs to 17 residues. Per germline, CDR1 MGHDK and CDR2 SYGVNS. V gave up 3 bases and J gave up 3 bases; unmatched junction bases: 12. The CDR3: CASSDVLPSGVGYEQYF. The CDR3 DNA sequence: TGTGCCAGCAGTGACGTCCTGCCTAGCGGGGTAGGCTACGAGCAGTACTTC.

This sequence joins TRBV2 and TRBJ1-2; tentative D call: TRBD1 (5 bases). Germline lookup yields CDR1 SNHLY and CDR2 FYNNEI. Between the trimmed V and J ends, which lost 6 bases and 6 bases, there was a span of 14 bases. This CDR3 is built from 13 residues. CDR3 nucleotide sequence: TGTGCCAGCAGGCGGGACCAGCAGAATGGCTACACCTTC. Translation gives CASRRDQQNGYTF.

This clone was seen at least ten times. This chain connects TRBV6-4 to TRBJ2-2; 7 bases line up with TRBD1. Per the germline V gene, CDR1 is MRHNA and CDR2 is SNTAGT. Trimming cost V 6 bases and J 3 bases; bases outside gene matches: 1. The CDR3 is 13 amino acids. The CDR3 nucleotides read TGTGCCAGCAGCGGGACAGACACCGGGGAGCTGTTTTTT. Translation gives CASSGTDTGELFF.

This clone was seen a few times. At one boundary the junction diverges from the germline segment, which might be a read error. CDR3 loop: CASSLVAREAGYPF. CDR3 in DNA: TGCGCCAGCAGCTTGGTGGCCAGGGAGGCTGGCTACCCCTTC. This chain links TRBV5-1 with TRBJ1-2; D possibly corresponds to TRBD1 (5 bases). Germline V CDR1 and CDR2: SGHRS, YFSETQ. The CDR3 totals 14 residues.

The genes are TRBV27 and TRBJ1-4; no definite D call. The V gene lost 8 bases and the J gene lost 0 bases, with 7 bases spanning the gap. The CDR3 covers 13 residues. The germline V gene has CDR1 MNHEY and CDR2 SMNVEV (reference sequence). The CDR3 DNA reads TGTGCCAGCGGGAGCTCAACTAATGAAAAACTGTTTTTT. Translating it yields CASGSSTNEKLFF.

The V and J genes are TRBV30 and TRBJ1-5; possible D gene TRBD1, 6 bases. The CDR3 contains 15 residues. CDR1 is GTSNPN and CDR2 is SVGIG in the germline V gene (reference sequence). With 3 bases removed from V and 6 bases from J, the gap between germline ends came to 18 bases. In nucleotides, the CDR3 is TGTGCCTGGAGGCATAGGGGAGGGGGGAGTCAGCCCCAGCATTTT. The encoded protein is CAWRHRGGGSQPQHF.

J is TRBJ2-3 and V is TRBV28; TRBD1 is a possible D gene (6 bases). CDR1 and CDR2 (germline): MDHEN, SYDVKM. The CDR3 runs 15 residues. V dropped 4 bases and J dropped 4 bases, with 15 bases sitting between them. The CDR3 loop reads CASSSPQGRPDTQYF. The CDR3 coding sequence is TGTGCCAGCAGTTCTCCCCAGGGGCGCCCAGATACGCAGTATTTT.

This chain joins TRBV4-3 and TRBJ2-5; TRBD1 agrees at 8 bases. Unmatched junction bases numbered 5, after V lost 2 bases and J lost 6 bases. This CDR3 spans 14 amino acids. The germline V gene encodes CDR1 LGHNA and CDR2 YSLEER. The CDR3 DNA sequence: TGCGCCAGCAGCCAATCCAGGGACAGGAAGACCCAGTACTTC. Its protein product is CASSQSRDRKTQYF.

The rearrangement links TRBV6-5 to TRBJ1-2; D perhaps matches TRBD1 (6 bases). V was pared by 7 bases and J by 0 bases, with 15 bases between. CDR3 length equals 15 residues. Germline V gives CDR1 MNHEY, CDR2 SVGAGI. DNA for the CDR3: TGTGCCAGCATTCGAAGGGGGGGCCCTAACTATGGCTACACCTTC. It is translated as CASIRRGGPNYGYTF.

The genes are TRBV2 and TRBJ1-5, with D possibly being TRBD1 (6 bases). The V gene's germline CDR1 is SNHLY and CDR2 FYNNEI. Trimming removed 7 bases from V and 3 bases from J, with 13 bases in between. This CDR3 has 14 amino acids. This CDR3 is CASTQDSVNQPQHF. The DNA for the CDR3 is TGTGCCAGCACCCAGGACAGCGTCAATCAGCCCCAGCATTTT.

The CDR3 here is CASRKGSSSPQHF. The CDR3 DNA sequence: TGTGCCAGCAGAAAGGGGTCCTCCAGTCCCCAGCATTTT. The V gene is TRBV7-2, the J gene TRBJ1-5, with D possibly being TRBD1 (5 bases). CDR1 and CDR2 from the germline V gene are SGHTA and FQGNSA. CDR3 length: 13 residues. Trimming stripped 6 bases from V and 10 bases from J, with 16 bases between.

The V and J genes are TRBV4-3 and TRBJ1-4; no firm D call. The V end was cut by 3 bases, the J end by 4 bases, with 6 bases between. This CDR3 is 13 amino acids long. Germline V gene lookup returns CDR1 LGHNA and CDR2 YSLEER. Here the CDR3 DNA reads TGCGCCAGCAGCCATATGAGTAATGAAAAACTGTTTTTT. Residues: CASSHMSNEKLFF.

The DNA of the CDR3 is TGTGCCAGCAGCTTGTACGCGGGGGTCAATTCACCCCTCCACTTT. Translation gives CASSLYAGVNSPLHF. The chain carries TRBV7-2 and TRBJ1-6; D is perhaps TRBD1 (5 bases). This CDR3 region has 15 residues. Germline values: CDR1 SGHTA, CDR2 FQGNSA. The V end was cut by 3 bases, the J end by 7 bases, with 13 bases between.

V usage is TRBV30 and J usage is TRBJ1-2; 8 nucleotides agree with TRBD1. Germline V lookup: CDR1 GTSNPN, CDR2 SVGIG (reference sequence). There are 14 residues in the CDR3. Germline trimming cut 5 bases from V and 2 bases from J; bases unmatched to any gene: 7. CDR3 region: CAWSARTGNYGYTF. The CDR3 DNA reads TGTGCCTGGTCCGCCCGGACAGGGAACTATGGCTACACCTTC.

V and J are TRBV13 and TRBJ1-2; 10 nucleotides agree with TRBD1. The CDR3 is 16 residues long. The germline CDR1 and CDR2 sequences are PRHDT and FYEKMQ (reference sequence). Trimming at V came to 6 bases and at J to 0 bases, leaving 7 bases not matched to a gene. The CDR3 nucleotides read TGTGCCAGCAGGTTTCCGGGACAGGGGTCTAACTATGGCTACACCTTC. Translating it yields CASRFPGQGSNYGYTF.

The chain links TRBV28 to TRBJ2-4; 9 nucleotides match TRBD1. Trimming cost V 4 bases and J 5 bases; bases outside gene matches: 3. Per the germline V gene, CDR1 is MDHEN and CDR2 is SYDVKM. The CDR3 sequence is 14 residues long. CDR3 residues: CASSWDREENIQYF. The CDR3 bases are TGTGCCAGCAGTTGGGACAGGGAAGAAAACATTCAGTACTTC.